This entry concerns a single T cell receptor beta chain. The antigen is not known. The donor group consisted entirely of healthy Caucasians. TCRdb redid the calling of the 5' RACE reads with MiXCR, one entry per CDR3 protein. This table has about 330,000 distinct CDR3 sequences, 10% to 15% appearing once. V trimming: 5 bases; J trimming: 4 bases; junction bases outside the gene matches: 10. The CDR3 covers 16 residues. CDR1 and CDR2 from the germline V gene are SEHNR and FQNEAQ (reference sequence). The sample is drawn from a study of identical twins. Points from the study as a whole: Within cord blood, abundant beta clonotypes carried fewer insertions, but memory repertoires showed no such trend. Among out-of-frame alpha sequences shared by twins, low generation probability occurred in excess.

These data were likewise used in another study, on yellow fever vaccine responses in identical twins. That report adds: On the reported evidence, twins' vaccine T cell responses seemed partly convergent and partly personalized.

This sequence was found in a woman aged 18-29 years in good health. Sequencing was performed on CD8+ T cells sorted from blood. The chain couples TRBV7-9 to TRBJ2-1, with 8 positions matching TRBD2. This CDR3 is CASSASGGRKYNEQFF. The CDR3 bases are TGTGCCAGCAGCGCCTCGGGCGGGAGGAAATACAATGAGCAGTTCTTC.